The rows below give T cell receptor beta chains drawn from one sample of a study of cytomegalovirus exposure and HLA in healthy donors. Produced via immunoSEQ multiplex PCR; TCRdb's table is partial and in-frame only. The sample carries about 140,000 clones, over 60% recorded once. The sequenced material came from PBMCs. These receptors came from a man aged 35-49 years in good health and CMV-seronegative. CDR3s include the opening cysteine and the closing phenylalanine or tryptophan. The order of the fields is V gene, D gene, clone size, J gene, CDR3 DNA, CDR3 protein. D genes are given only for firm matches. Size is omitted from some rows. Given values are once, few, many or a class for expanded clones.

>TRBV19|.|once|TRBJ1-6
TGTGCCAGTAGTATTAGGGGGAAGGATTCACCCCTCCACTTT
CASSIRGKDSPLHF
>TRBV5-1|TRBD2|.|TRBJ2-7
TGCGCCAGCAGCCCTGGACCGCTAGCGGGGGTCTCCTACGAGCAGTACTTC
CASSPGPLAGVSYEQYF
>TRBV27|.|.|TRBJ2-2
TGTGCCAGCAGTTCCCCCCTGGGCCGAACCACCGGGGAGCTGTTTTTT
CASSSPLGRTTGELFF
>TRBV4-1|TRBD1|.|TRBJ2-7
TGCGCCAGCAGCCAAGTGACAGGGCGCGAGCAGTACTTC
CASSQVTGREQYF
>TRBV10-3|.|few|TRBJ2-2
TGTGCCATCATGGGGACACCGAACACCGGGGAGCTGTTTTTT
CAIMGTPNTGELFF
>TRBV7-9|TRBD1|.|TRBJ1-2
TGTGCCAGCAGCGACCGGGACAGGGATAACTATGGCTACACCTTC
CASSDRDRDNYGYTF
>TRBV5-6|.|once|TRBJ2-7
TGTGCCAGCAGCCCGCCACGGGGGTCGGGGTCCTACGAGCAGTACTTC
CASSPPRGSGSYEQYF
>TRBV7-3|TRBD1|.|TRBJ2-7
TGTGCCAGCAGCTTAATACCGGGGACAGGGGGTTATGCCAGCTCCTACGAGCAGTACTTC
CASSLIPGTGGYASSYEQYF
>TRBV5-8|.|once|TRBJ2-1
TGTGCCAGCAGCTTGGGACAGGAGCTACTCTACAATGAGCAGTTCTTC
CASSLGQELLYNEQFF
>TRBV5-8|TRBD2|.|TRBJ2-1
TGTGCCAGCAGCTTGGTTCCTAGCGGGTCGGTGGGGTACAATGAGCAGTTCTTC
CASSLVPSGSVGYNEQFF
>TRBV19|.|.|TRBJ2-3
TGTGCCAGTAGTATGAGGATGATCACAGATACGCAGTATTTT
CASSMRMITDTQYF
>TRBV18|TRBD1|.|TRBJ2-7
TGTGCCAGCTCACCCGGGACAGGGAGGACCTACGAGCAGTACTTC
CASSPGTGRTYEQYF
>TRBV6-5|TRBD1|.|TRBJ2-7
TGTGCCAGCAGTGCGACAGGGGTTTACGAGCAGTACTTC
CASSATGVYEQYF
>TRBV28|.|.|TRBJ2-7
TGTGCCAGCAGTTTATATAGAACCTACGAGCAGTACTTC
CASSLYRTYEQYF
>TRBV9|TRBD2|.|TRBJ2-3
TGTGCCAGCACGGGGGGATACACAGATACGCAGTATTTT
CASTGGYTDTQYF
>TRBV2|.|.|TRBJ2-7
TGTGCCAGGGAACAGGGAGTGGGCGAGCAGTACTTC
CAREQGVGEQYF
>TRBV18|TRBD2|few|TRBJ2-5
TGTGCCAGCTCACCATCTACTAGCGGAGAGACCCAGTACTTC
CASSPSTSGETQYF
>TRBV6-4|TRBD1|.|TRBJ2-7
TGTGCCAGCAGTGCCCCGATCACACAGGGGATTCGCTACGAGCAGTACTTC
CASSAPITQGIRYEQYF
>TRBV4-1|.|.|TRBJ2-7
TGCGCCAGCAGCCAAATCGACAACTCCTACGAGCAGTACTTC
CASSQIDNSYEQYF
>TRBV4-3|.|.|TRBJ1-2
TGCGCCAGCAGCCAAGCCGACAAAATATCCTATGGCTACACCTTC
CASSQADKISYGYTF
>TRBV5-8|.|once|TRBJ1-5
TGTGCCAGCAGCTCTTCAGGGGGCAATCAGCCCCAGCATTTT
CASSSSGGNQPQHF
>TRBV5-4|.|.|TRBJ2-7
TGTGCCAGCAGTTTTCCTAGTTCAAACTACGAGCAGTACTTC
CASSFPSSNYEQYF
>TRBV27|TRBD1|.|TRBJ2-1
TGTGCCAGCAGTTTTCAGGGGGACCCTTACAATGAGCAGTTCTTC
CASSFQGDPYNEQFF
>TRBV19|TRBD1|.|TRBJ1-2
TGTGCCAGTAGTCCGGGACAGGGATATGGCTACACCTTC
CASSPGQGYGYTF
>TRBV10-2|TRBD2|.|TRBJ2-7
TGCGCCAGCAGTGACGCCGGGACTAGCTATTCCGAGCAGTACTTC
CASSDAGTSYSEQYF
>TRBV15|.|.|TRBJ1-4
TGTGCCACCAGCAGAGATGGAGGGGTCCAGGAAAAACTGTTTTTT
CATSRDGGVQEKLFF
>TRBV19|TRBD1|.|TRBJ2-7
TGTGCCAGTAGTATGTTTGGGACAGAGACCTACGAGCAGTACTTC
CASSMFGTETYEQYF
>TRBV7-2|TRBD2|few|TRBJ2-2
TGTGCCAGCAGCCCGAGGACTAGCTCGGGGCCCGGGGAGCTGTTTTTT
CASSPRTSSGPGELFF
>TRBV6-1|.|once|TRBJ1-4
TGTGCCAGCAGTCTGCGAGGTCCTAATGAAAAACTGTTTTTT
CASSLRGPNEKLFF
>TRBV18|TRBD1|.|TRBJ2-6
TGTGCCAGCTCACCTCCACCCGGGACAGGGGCTGGGGCCAACGGCCTGACTTTC
CASSPPPGTGAGANGLTF
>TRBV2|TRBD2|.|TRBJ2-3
TGTGCCAGCAGGGGACTAACGTACACAGATACGCAGTATTTT
CASRGLTYTDTQYF
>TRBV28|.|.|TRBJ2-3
TGTGCCAGCAGCATTGACGGGTGGGAGGATACGCAGTATTTT
CASSIDGWEDTQYF
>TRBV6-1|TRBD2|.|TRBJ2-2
TGTGCCAGCAGTGGGTGGGCTAGCGGGAACACCGGGGAGCTGTTTTTT
CASSGWASGNTGELFF
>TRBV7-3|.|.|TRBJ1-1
TGTGCCAGCGTCCAGGAGGGGGGGCCAAGGGGGAACACTGAAGCTTTCTTT
CASVQEGGPRGNTEAFF
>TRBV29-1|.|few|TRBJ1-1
TGCAGCGTTGTACGCGGCCCGAACACTGAAGCTTTCTTT
CSVVRGPNTEAFF
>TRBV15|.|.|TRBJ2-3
TGTGCCACCAGCAAGGGGTTGGACACAGATACGCAGTATTTT
CATSKGLDTDTQYF
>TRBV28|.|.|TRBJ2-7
TGTGCCAGCAGTTCGACCCAGACAGTCCAGCAGTACTTC
CASSSTQTVQQYF
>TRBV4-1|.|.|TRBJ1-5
TGCGCCAGCAGCCCCGGACAGAAACGCAATCAGCCCCAGCATTTT
CASSPGQKRNQPQHF
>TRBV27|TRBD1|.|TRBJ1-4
TGTGCCAGCAGCCGAGGGACAGCCGGCGAAAAACTGTTTTTT
CASSRGTAGEKLFF
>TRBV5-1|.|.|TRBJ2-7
TGCGCCAGCAGCTCCAGACAGTTCAGCTACGAGCAGTACTTC
CASSSRQFSYEQYF
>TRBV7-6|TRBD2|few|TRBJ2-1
TGTGCCAGCAGCTTAGCCCGGACTAGCGGGGGCTTTTCCAATGAGCAGTTCTTC
CASSLARTSGGFSNEQFF
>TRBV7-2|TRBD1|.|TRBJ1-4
TGTGCCAGCAGCCTAGCAGAGGACAGGGGGCAAAAACTGTTTTTT
CASSLAEDRGQKLFF
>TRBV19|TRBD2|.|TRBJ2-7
TGTGCCAGTAGTATAGGGACTAGCGGGGCTAACTACGAGCAGTACTTC
CASSIGTSGANYEQYF
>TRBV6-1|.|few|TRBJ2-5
TGTGCCAGCAGTGAACAGGGGCGAGAGACCCAGTACTTC
CASSEQGRETQYF
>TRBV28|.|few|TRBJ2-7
TGTGCCAGCAGGCGGCCGAGACAGAACTCCTACGAGCAGTACTTC
CASRRPRQNSYEQYF
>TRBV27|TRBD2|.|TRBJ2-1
TGTGCCAGCAGCCCGACTAGCGGGAGGACAGGCTACAATGAGCAGTTCTTC
CASSPTSGRTGYNEQFF
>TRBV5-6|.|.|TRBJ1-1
TGTGCCAGCAGCTTGGACTACACTGAAGCTTTCTTT
CASSLDYTEAFF
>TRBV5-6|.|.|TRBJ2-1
TGTGCCAGCAGCTTGGACAGAAATGAGCAGTTCTTC
CASSLDRNEQFF
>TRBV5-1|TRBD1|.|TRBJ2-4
TGCGCCAGCAGCCTCCCGACAGGGGACCTTAAAAACAGTCAGTACTTC
CASSLPTGDLKNSQYF
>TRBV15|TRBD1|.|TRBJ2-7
TGTGCCACCAGCAGAGATAAATGGACAGGGGGATACGAGCAGTACTTC
CATSRDKWTGGYEQYF
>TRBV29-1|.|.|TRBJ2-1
TGCAGCGTTGGGAGGAACAATGAGCAGTTCTTC
CSVGRNNEQFF
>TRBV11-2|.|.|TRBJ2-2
TGTGCCAGCAGCTTAGGAGGTTGGGGGGGGCTGAACACCGGGGAGCTGTTTTTT
CASSLGGWGGLNTGELFF
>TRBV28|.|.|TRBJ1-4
TGTGCCAGCCTTCCTACACGTGAGGGGGAAGGAGAAAAACTGTTTTTT
CASLPTREGEGEKLFF
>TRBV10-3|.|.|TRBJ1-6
TGTGCCATCAGTGACCTTATTACCCCGGACGGAAGAGGGTATTCACCCCTCCACTTT
CAISDLITPDGRGYSPLHF
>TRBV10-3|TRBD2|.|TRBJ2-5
TGTGCCGCAGGGACTAGCGGGGGGGACCAAGAGACCCAGTACTTC
CAAGTSGGDQETQYF
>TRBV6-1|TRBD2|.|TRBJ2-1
TGTGCCAGCAGTGGACTAGCGGGAGGGCCCCAGGGGAATGAGCAGTTCTTC
CASSGLAGGPQGNEQFF
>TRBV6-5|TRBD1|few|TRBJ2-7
TGTGCCAGCAGCCTCAGGGGACAGGGGGCGTACGAGCAGTACTTC
CASSLRGQGAYEQYF